Below, one T cell receptor (beta chain) is given with its context. The sample comes from a study of blood T cell repertoires in COVID-19. TCRdb keeps only in-frame clones here, not all; method: immunoSEQ multiplex PCR. The sample includes 200,000 or so clones, around 89% seen only once; the top ten take around 8.4%. Germline V gene lookup returns CDR1 ENHRY and CDR2 SYGVKD. Trimming took off 0 bases at V and 8 bases at J, with 16 bases between the two ends. This CDR3 region has 15 residues. This receptor was obtained from a woman aged 18-29 years who had recovered from COVID-19. Input material: PBMCs or T cells enriched from blood (not recorded which). This chain joins TRBV10-3 and TRBJ1-2; D is unresolved. In DNA, the CDR3 is TGTGCCATCAGTGAGTCGGTAGCAGAACCTATGGGCTACACCTTC. This codes for CAISESVAEPMGYTF.